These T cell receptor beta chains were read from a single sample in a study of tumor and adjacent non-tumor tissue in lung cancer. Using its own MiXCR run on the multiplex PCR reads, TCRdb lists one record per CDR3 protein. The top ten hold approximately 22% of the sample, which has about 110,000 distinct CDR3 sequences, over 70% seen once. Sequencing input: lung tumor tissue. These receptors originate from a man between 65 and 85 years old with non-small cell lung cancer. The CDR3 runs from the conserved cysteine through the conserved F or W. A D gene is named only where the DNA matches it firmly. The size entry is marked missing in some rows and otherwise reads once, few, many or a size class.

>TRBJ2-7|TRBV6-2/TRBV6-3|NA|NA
TGTGCCAGCAGTCCCCTGGGCATATGGGGCGGCCCTCACTCCTACGAGCAATACTTC
CASSPLGIWGGPHSYEQYF
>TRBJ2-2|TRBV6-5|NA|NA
TGTGCCAGCAGACACGGGACCAACACCGGGGAGCTGTTATTT
CASRHGTNTGELLF
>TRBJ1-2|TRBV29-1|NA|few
TGCAGCATTCAAACCCCGACAAGCAATTATGGCTACACCTTC
CSIQTPTSNYGYTF
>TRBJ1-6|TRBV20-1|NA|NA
TGCAGTGCTAGTGGCGGGTTCGGTGGTTCACCCTTCCACTTT
CSASGGFGGSPFHF
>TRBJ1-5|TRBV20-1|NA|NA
TGCAGTGCCAGAGATCGGCGGGGTCTCCTTAGCAATCAGTCCCAGCATTTT
CSARDRRGLLSNQSQHF
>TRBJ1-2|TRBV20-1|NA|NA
TGCAGTGCTAGAGATCCCTCCTGGGACGTGGGCTACACCTTC
CSARDPSWDVGYTF
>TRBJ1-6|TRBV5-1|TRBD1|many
TGCGCCAGCAGACCCGGGACAGAGAATTCACCCCTCCACTTT
CASRPGTENSPLHF
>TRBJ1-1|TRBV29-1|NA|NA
TGCAGCGTTATGACGGGGAGGTCTGAAGCTTTCTTT
CSVMTGRSEAFF
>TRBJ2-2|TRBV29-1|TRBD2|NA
TGCAGCGCTGACATTCGGGGGGGCACCGGGGAGCTGTTTTTT
CSADIRGGTGELFF
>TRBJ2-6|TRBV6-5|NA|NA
TGTGCCAGCAGTAGGACAGAGGGCTCTGGGGCCAACGTTCTGACTTTC
CASSRTEGSGANVLTF
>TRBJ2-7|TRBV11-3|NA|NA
TGTGCCAGCAGCTTAGACGGGACTGGGCTGGACGAGCAGTACTTC
CASSLDGTGLDEQYF
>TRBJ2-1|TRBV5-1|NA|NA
TGCGCCAGCATTATACTGGGGGCCTACAACGAGCAGTTCTTC
CASIILGAYNEQFF
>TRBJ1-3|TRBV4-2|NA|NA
TGTGCCGGTAGTCAAGATCTTGGACAGGGAAACACCATATATTTT
CAGSQDLGQGNTIYF
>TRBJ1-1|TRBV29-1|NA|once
TGCAGCGCCTTCGGAAAGGTAGCTAAAACTGAAGCTTTCTTT
CSAFGKVAKTEAFF
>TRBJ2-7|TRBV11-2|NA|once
TGTACCAGCAACCAATGGACCGAGTGCGAGCAATACTTC
CTSNQWTECEQYF
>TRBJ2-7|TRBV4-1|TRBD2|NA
TGCGTCAGCAGCCGGGCACTAGCGGGAGAGGGGGACGAGCAGTATTTC
CVSSRALAGEGDEQYF
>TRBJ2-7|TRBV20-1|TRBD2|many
TGCAGTGCCAGGGTTTCCGGACTAGTCTACGAGCAGTACTTC
CSARVSGLVYEQYF
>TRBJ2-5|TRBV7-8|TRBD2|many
TGTGCCAGCAGCTCAGAACCTCCAGGACTAGCGGGAGTTTCTGCCGAGACCCAGTACTTC
CASSSEPPGLAGVSAETQYF
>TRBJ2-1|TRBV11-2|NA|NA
TGTGCCAGCATCTTACATCTGCGGGACTGGGCCTCCTATAATGAGCAGTTTTTC
CASILHLRDWASYNEQFF
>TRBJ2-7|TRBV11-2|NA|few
TGTGCCAGCAGTCTACGGGCCTACAGAGGAGGGCAGTACTTC
CASSLRAYRGGQYF
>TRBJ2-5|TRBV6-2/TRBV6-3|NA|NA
TGTGACAGTAGTTATCTCACAGGGACGGAGACCCAGTACTTC
CDSSYLTGTETQYF
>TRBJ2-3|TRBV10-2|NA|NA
TGCGCCAGCTTCCCCGTGATGCGGGACGGGGCAGATACGCAGTATTTT
CASFPVMRDGADTQYF
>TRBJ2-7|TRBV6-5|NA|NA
TGTGCCAGCAGACCTGGACCGAGTACCTACAAGCAGTACTTC
CASRPGPSTYKQYF
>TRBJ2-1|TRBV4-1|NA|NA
TGCGCTAGCAGCTTGGGACTTTACAATGAGCAGTTCTTC
CASSLGLYNEQFF
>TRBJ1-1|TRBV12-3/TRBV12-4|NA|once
TGTGCCAACATGGGATGGGACACTGAAGCTTTCTTT
CANMGWDTEAFF
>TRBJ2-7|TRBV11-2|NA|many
TGTGCCAGCAGCGGGATTTGGTACGAGCAGTACTTC
CASSGIWYEQYF
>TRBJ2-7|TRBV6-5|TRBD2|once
TGTACCGTCGGAAGGAGACTAGCAGGTTCTTACGAGCCGTTCTTC
CTVGRRLAGSYEPFF
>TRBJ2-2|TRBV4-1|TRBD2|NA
TGCGCCAGCAGCCAGCGACAGAAGAACAGCGGGGAGCTGTTATTT
CASSQRQKNSGELLF
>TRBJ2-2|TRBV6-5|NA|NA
TGTGCCAGCAGTTACTCAATCATAGCGAGAGGGACCGGGGAGCTGTTTTTT
CASSYSIIARGTGELFF
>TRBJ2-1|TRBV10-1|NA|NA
TGCGCGAGCAGTCCCGGACGTTCGTACAATGGGCAGTTCTTC
CASSPGRSYNGQFF
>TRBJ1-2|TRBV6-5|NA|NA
TGTGCCAGCAGAGCTGGGACATGGAATGCCTACACCTTC
CASRAGTWNAYTF
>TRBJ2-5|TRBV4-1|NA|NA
TGCGCCAGCAGCTCGGGACTCCCGGTGGCTCCACAAGAGACCTATTACTTC
CASSSGLPVAPQETYYF
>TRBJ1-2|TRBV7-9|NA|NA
TGTGCCAGTAGCTTAGAGGGGGTCGTCTTAGGCTACACCTTC
CASSLEGVVLGYTF
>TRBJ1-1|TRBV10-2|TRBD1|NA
TGCGCCAGCAGAGACAGGGGTGCTGATGCTTTCTTT
CASRDRGADAFF
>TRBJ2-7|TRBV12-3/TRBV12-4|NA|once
TGTGCCAATAGTACCCCGACAGGAAGACCCTACGAGCAGTACTTC
CANSTPTGRPYEQYF
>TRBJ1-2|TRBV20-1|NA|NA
TGCAGTGCTAGAGATTTAGATTTCTACACCTTC
CSARDLDFYTF
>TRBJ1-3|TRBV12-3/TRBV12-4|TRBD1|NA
TGTGCCAGCAGTTGGACAGGGTCATTGCGGACCATATATTTT
CASSWTGSLRTIYF
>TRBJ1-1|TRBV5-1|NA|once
TGTGCCAGCAGCTCGGTAGTTGGTATGAACACTGAAGCTTTCTTT
CASSSVVGMNTEAFF
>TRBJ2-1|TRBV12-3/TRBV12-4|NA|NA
TGTGCCAGCAGTACCACACGGGGTGGTGAGCACTTCTTC
CASSTTRGGEHFF
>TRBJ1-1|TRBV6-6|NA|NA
TGTGCCAGCATAAACCCGGGGGGCACTGAAGCTTTCTTT
CASINPGGTEAFF
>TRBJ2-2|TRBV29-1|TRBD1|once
TGCAGCGTGGAGACAGGGGGCAGTGGGTCCGGGGAGCTGTTTTTT
CSVETGGSGSGELFF
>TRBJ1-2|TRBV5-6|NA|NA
TGTGCCAGCAGCTTGGCATCGAACAGGAGTTATGGCTACACCTTC
CASSLASNRSYGYTF
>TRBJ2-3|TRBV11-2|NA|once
TGTGCGAGCAGCTTAGTGGGGACGGGCGCAGATACGCAGTATTTT
CASSLVGTGADTQYF
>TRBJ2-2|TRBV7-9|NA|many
TGTGCCAGCAGCTTCACCAACCGGGGTCTTGACGGGGAGCTGTTTTTT
CASSFTNRGLDGELFF
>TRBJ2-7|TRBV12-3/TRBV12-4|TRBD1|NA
TGTGCCTGCAGTTTGACGTTAGGGACAGGGTCCTATGAGCAGTACTTC
CACSLTLGTGSYEQYF
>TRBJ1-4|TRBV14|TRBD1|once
TGTGCCAGCAACCTACAGGGGGGAATTGAAAAACTGTTTTTT
CASNLQGGIEKLFF
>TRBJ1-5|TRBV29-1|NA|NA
TGCAGCGTCGGTCTGGGCAATCGGCCCCAGCATTTT
CSVGLGNRPQHF
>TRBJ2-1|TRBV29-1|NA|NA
TGCAGCTTTGTCTACAGGTTGGAAGGTGAGCAGTTCTTC
CSFVYRLEGEQFF
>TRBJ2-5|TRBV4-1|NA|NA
TGCGCCAGGAGCCAAAAGTGGGGGCAAGAGACCCAGAACTTC
CARSQKWGQETQNF
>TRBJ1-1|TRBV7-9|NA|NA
TGTGCCAGCAGCTTAACCGGAGACACTGAACCTTTCTTT
CASSLTGDTEPFF
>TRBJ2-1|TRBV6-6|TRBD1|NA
TGTGACAGCAGTCGCCGACAGGGAAGCACTACAATAGATGATCAGTTCTTC
CDSSRRQGSTTIDDQFF
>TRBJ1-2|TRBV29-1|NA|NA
TGCAGCGTTGTCCCCCATCAATCCTCGGGAGAAGACGGCCACACCTTC
CSVVPHQSSGEDGHTF
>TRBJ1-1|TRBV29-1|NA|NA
TGCAGCGTTGAAGATATAGGGACTAGTCCTGAAGCTTTCTTT
CSVEDIGTSPEAFF